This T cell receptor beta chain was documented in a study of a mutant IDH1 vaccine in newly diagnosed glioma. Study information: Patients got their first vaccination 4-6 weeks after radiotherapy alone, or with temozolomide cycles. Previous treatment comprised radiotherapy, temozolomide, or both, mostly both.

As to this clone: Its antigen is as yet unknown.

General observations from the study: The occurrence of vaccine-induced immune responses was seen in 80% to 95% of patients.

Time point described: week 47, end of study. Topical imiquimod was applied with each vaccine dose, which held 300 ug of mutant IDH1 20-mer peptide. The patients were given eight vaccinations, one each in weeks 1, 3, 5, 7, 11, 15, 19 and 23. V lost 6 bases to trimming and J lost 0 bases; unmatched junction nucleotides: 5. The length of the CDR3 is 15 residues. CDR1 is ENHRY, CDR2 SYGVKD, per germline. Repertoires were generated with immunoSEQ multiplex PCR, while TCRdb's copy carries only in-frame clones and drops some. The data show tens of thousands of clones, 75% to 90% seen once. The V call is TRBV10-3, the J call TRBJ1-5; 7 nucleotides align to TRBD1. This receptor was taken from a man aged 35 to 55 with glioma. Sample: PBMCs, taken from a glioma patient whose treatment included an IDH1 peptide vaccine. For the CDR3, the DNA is TGTGCCATCAGGGCGGGACAGAATAGCAATCAGCCCCAGCATTTT. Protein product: CAIRAGQNSNQPQHF.